One and the same sample provided the 25 T cell receptor beta chains below, sequenced in a study of T cells expressing NK-cell markers. After re-calling the 5' RACE reads, TCRdb lists one entry per CDR3 protein, DNA absent. The sample table includes about 160,000 distinct CDR3 sequences. The source material was blood T cells: a sorted CD56 or NKG2C T cell subset, CD4+ or CD8+ T cells, or bulk PBMC T cells (not recorded which). The receptors derive from a woman aged 18 to 75 in good health.

The rearrangement links TRBV10-3 to TRBJ2-3; the TCRdb D gene call, TRBD1, has no DNA to confirm it. Germline V lookup: CDR1 ENHRY, CDR2 SYGVKD. The CDR3 consists of 14 residues. The CDR3 protein is CAISGPTKADTQYF.

The chain carries TRBV9 and TRBJ2-7; TCRdb gives TRBD1 as the D gene, but with no DNA this cannot be confirmed. The CDR3 has 16 amino acids. CDR1 and CDR2 from the germline V gene are SGDLS and YYNGEE. The CDR3 sequence is CASSTLPGQGAYEQYF.

This chain links TRBV20-1 with TRBJ1-1; TCRdb indicates TRBD1, and absent DNA this call remains unverified. Per germline, CDR1 DFQATT and CDR2 SNEGSKA (reference sequence). The CDR3 totals 13 residues. The CDR3 is CSASPPDRAEAFF.

The V gene is TRBV10-3, the J gene TRBJ2-3. The CDR3 consists of 14 residues. The V gene's germline CDR1 is ENHRY and CDR2 SYGVKD. This CDR3 reads CAIKTGLGTDTQYF.

The gene calls are TRBV24-1 and TRBJ2-3; TCRdb's assignment of TRBD1 cannot be checked, as there is no DNA. This CDR3 region has 15 residues. CDR1 is KGHDR, CDR2 SFDVKD, per germline. The CDR3 sequence is CATSVGRGSTDTQYF.

The V and J genes are TRBV20-1 and TRBJ2-7; TCRdb's assignment of TRBD1 cannot be checked, as there is no DNA. Per germline, CDR1 DFQATT and CDR2 SNEGSKA (reference sequence). This CDR3 has 12 residues. The CDR3 spells CSALRGGAEQYF.

V usage is TRBV9 and J usage is TRBJ2-1. Germline V CDR1 and CDR2: SGDLS, YYNGEE. CDR3 length: 15 amino acids. CDR3 loop: CASSVAGTSYNEQFF.

The rearrangement links TRBV11-2 to TRBJ2-2. This CDR3 comprises 13 residues. Looked up from germline, CDR1 is SGHAT and CDR2 is FQNNGV. The CDR3 loop reads CASSLLGSGELFF.

The genes are TRBV5-1 and TRBJ2-3; TCRdb designates TRBD1, a call that cannot be tested without DNA. Germline assignment: CDR1 SGHRS and CDR2 YFSETQ. This CDR3 has 16 amino acids. CDR3 loop: CASSFSGGAETDTQYF.

J is TRBJ1-4 and V is TRBV7-8; TCRdb names TRBD1, which stays unverified in the absence of DNA. Germline loops: CDR1 SGHVS, CDR2 FQNEAQ. The CDR3 sequence is 17 residues long. This CDR3 reads CASSLWDIKATNEKLFF.

The V gene is TRBV20-1, the J gene TRBJ2-2; the D gene TCRdb calls, TRBD2, cannot be checked with no DNA. Germline loops: CDR1 DFQATT, CDR2 SNEGSKA (reference sequence). The CDR3 is 15 amino acids. This chain's CDR3 is CSAPSGGEFTGELFF.

V is TRBV7-2 and J is TRBJ2-1; TCRdb gives TRBD2 as the D gene, but with no DNA this cannot be confirmed. The CDR3 sequence is 17 residues long. Germline V CDR1 and CDR2: SGHTA, FQGNSA. CDR3 protein: CASSLWTTSLAGNEQFF. Variable domain in full (rest from reference TRBV7-2 and TRBJ2-1): GAGVSQSPSNKVTEKGKDVELRCDPISGHTALYWYRQSLGQGLEFLIYFQGNSAPDKSGLPSDRFSAERTGGSVSTLTIQRTQQEDSAVYLCASSLWTTSLAGNEQFFGPGTRLTVL.

By frequency, this clonotype is medium-sized (0.01 to 0.1%). V and J are TRBV12-3 or TRBV12-4 and TRBJ2-1; TCRdb gives TRBD1 as the D gene, but with no DNA this cannot be confirmed. CDR3 length equals 12 residues. CDR3 region: CASSFHRGEQFF.

The chain carries TRBV12-3 or TRBV12-4 and TRBJ2-7. The CDR3 covers 12 residues. CDR3: CASSLLVGEQYF.

The genes are TRBV24-1 and TRBJ2-2; the D call from TCRdb, TRBD1, cannot be confirmed without DNA. The V gene's germline CDR1 is KGHDR and CDR2 SFDVKD. The CDR3 spans 17 residues. CDR3 in amino acids: CATSDLHPGRRTGELFF.

CDR3 sequence reads: CASSPGQLSYNEQFF. The rearrangement joins TRBV7-3 to TRBJ2-1; TCRdb returns TRBD1, unconfirmable since there is no DNA. CDR1 SGHTA and CDR2 FQGTGA come from the germline V gene. CDR3 size: 15 residues.

The chain combines TRBV7-9 with TRBJ2-7. CDR1 and CDR2 (germline): SEHNR, FQNEAQ (reference sequence). CDR3 length equals 11 residues. CDR3 region: CASGASYEQYF.

This sequence joins TRBV24-1 and TRBJ2-1. In germline, CDR1 is KGHDR, CDR2 SFDVKD. This CDR3 spans 14 amino acids. CDR3 in amino acids: CATSDSATLNEQFF.

V usage is TRBV5-5 and J usage is TRBJ2-5. The V gene's germline CDR1 is SGHKS and CDR2 YYEKEE (reference sequence). The CDR3 runs to 14 residues. The CDR3 reads CASSLERYQETQYF.

J is TRBJ2-3 and V is TRBV10-3; the D call from TCRdb, TRBD2, cannot be confirmed without DNA. The CDR3 length is 13 residues. Germline assignment: CDR1 ENHRY and CDR2 SYGVKD. The CDR3 reads CAISLAGTDTQYF.

The chain links TRBV12-3 or TRBV12-4 to TRBJ1-1; TCRdb designates TRBD1, a call that cannot be tested without DNA. This CDR3 contains 13 residues. The CDR3 sequence is CASSLGRYTEAFF.

The V gene is TRBV24-1, the J gene TRBJ2-5. CDR3 size: 14 residues. Germline lookup yields CDR1 KGHDR and CDR2 SFDVKD. CDR3 sequence: CATSDLRRGETQYF.

The chain employs TRBV3-1 and TRBJ1-1; TCRdb's D call, TRBD1, is unchecked because there is no DNA. The CDR3 covers 14 residues. From germline, CDR1 is LGHDT and CDR2 YNNKEL (reference sequence). The CDR3 protein is CASSQDWEQGNAFF. The entire variable domain, with the rest obtained from reference TRBV3-1 and TRBJ1-1, is as follows: DTAVSQTPKYLVTQMGNDKSIKCEQNLGHDTMYWYKQDSKKFLKIMFSYNNKELIINETVPNRFSPKSPDKAHLNLHINSLELGDSAVYFCASSQDWEQGNAFFGQGTRLTVV.

The chain couples TRBV15 to TRBJ1-2; no DNA is available, so the TRBD1 call from TCRdb remains unchecked. The CDR3 length is 12 residues. Looked up from germline, CDR1 is LNHNV and CDR2 is YYDKDF (reference sequence). This chain's CDR3 is CATGTGNYGYTF.

The rearrangement joins TRBV2 to TRBJ2-5; TCRdb gives TRBD2 as the D gene, but with no DNA this cannot be confirmed. Germline V gene sequence: CDR1 SNHLY, CDR2 FYNNEI. CDR3 length: 13 residues. CDR3 protein: CASLAGEFETQYF.